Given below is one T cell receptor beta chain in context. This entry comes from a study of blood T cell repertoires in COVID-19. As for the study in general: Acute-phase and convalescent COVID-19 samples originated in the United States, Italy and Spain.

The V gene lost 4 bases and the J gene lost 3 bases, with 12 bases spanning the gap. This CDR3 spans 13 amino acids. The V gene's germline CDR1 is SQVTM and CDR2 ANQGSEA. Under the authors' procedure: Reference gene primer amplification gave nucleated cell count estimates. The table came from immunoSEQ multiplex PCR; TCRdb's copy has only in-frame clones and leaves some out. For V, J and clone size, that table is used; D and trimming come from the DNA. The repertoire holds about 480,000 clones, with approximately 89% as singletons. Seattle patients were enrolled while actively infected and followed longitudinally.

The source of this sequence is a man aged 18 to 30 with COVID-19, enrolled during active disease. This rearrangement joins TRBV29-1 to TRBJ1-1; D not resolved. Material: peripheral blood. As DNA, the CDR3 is TGCAGCGTTGGTGCGGGTGGCGACACTGAAGCTTTCTTT. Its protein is CSVGAGGDTEAFF.